What follows are 31 T cell receptor beta chains derived from one specimen sequenced in a study of T cell repertoires in aging, cancer and after chemotherapy. A mixed TRB-A/B primer pool amplified rearranged TRB by multiplex touch-down PCR. TCRdb re-derived calls from the multiplex PCR reads in MiXCR, one entry per CDR3 protein. This table has 10,000 to 15,000 distinct CDR3 sequences, 35% appearing once. TCR beta rearrangements were amplified from peripheral blood genomic DNA. What was sequenced was blood. The receptor set was obtained from a human donor in good health. The donor label of this sample is uncertain.

J is TRBJ1-1 and V is TRBV11-1; D unclear. The CDR3 spans 15 residues. CDR1 is SGHAT, CDR2 FQDESV, per germline (reference sequence). V lost 7 bases and J 0 bases, leaving 15 bases between the germline ends. The CDR3 is CASTDGSRMNTEAFF. The CDR3 nucleotides are TGTGCCAGCACAGACGGGAGTAGGATGAACACTGAAGCTTTCTTT.

The chain employs TRBV6-5 and TRBJ1-1, with a tentative D call TRBD1 (5 bases). The ends were cut back, 0 bases at V and 2 bases at J, with 19 bases in the middle. Per the germline V gene, CDR1 is MNHEY and CDR2 is SVGAGI. The CDR3 sequence is 18 residues long. CDR3 sequence (DNA): TGTGCCAGCAGTTACTCACTCGTAAGAGGTGGGGCCAACACTGAAGCTTTCTTT. This gives the protein CASSYSLVRGGANTEAFF.

A word on this clonotype: This could be a read error, since a much larger clone is one nucleotide away. V gene TRBV29-1 combines with J gene TRBJ2-1; the match to TRBD2 covers 12 bases. CDR1 is SQVTM, CDR2 ANQGSEA, per germline. The CDR3 spans 12 residues. This chain's CDR3 is CSVETSGSLGLF. The DNA of the CDR3 is TGCAGCGTTGAGACTAGCGGGAGCCTTGGGCTCTTC.

The CDR3 region is CASSLVTGPSTEAFF. CDR3 nucleotides: TGTGCCAGCAGCTTAGTAACAGGGCCCAGCACTGAAGCTTTCTTT. The genes are TRBV7-9 and TRBJ1-1; D might be TRBD1 (6 bases). Trimming took off 1 base at V and 4 bases at J, with 13 bases between the two ends. CDR1 and CDR2 from the germline V gene are SEHNR and FQNEAQ (reference sequence). This CDR3 contains 15 residues.

There are a few counts of this clonotype. This sequence joins TRBV27 and TRBJ1-1; D possibly corresponds to TRBD1 (5 bases). The germline V gene has CDR1 MNHEY and CDR2 SMNVEV (reference sequence). Trimming took 6 bases from V and 5 from J, leaving 10 bases between them. There are 12 residues in the CDR3. CDR3 sequence reads: CASSGRVTEAFF. CDR3 sequence (DNA): TGTGCCAGCAGCGGCAGGGTAACTGAAGCTTTCTTT.

In its sample, this clonotype was seen a few times. The CDR3 DNA sequence: TGTGCCAGCAGTTACTCCCGGGGCGGGGAGTTCTTC. Protein sequence: CASSYSRGGEFF. V gene TRBV6-5 combines with J gene TRBJ2-1; the D gene is possibly TRBD2 (6 bases). Deletions cut 0 bases from V and 14 bases from J, with 11 bases between. Germline values: CDR1 MNHEY, CDR2 SVGAGI. The CDR3 runs to 12 residues.

Judged by abundance, this clonotype is medium-sized. This rearrangement joins TRBV29-1 to TRBJ1-2; 7 nucleotides match TRBD1. V gave up 1 base and J gave up 8 bases; unmatched junction bases: 13. Germline CDR1 is SQVTM and CDR2 is ANQGSEA. The CDR3 spans 15 residues. In nucleotides, the CDR3 is TGCAGCGTTGAAGGGACAGGCGGCCGCGTGGTCGGCTACACCTTC. Translation gives CSVEGTGGRVVGYTF.

The chain employs TRBV12-3 or TRBV12-4 and TRBJ1-6, with D maybe TRBD1 (5 bases). The CDR3 is 16 residues long. The V and J ends lost 7 bases and 3 bases respectively, with 16 bases between them. CDR3 amino acids: CASTKGQGFYNSPLHF. The CDR3 DNA reads as TGTGCCAGCACCAAAGGGCAGGGATTCTATAATTCACCCCTCCACTTT.

This clonotype was seen a handful of times. The J gene is TRBJ1-5, the V gene TRBV19; 7 bases match TRBD1. This CDR3 contains 14 residues. With V trimmed by 6 bases and J by 7 bases, 9 bases remained unmatched. Germline V gene lookup returns CDR1 LNHDA and CDR2 SQIVND (reference sequence). The CDR3 spells CASRVDRVRQPQHF. CDR3 sequence (DNA): TGTGCCAGTAGGGTTGACAGGGTACGGCAGCCCCAGCATTTT.

This clonotype is classed as medium-sized. J is TRBJ2-3 and V is TRBV19, with 7 bases fitting TRBD1. There are 17 residues in the CDR3. V shed 5 bases and J 0 bases; nucleotides not matched to a gene: 11. Germline loops: CDR1 LNHDA, CDR2 SQIVND (reference sequence). CDR3 DNA sequence: TGTGCCAGTAGTGAACTGGGACAGCTCTCTAGCACAGATACGCAGTATTTT. Its protein product is CASSELGQLSSTDTQYF.

This chain uses TRBV6-1 with TRBJ2-7; possible D gene TRBD1, 5 bases. The V gene lost 6 bases and the J gene lost 2 bases, with 17 bases spanning the gap. In germline, CDR1 is MNHNS, CDR2 SASEGT. There are 15 residues in the CDR3. The CDR3 sequence is CASSKRQRLAYEQYF. DNA for the CDR3: TGTGCCAGCAGCAAAAGACAGAGATTGGCCTACGAGCAGTACTTC.

This clonotype is medium-sized in the sample. V usage is TRBV19 and J usage is TRBJ2-1; either TRBD1 or TRBD2 may supply D (5 bases each). The V gene lost 5 bases and the J gene lost 2 bases, with 16 bases spanning the gap. The germline V gene has CDR1 LNHDA and CDR2 SQIVND (reference sequence). The CDR3 has 16 amino acids. DNA of the CDR3: TGTGCCAGTAGTGTAACTAGGGGCCAGCCCTACAATGAGCAGTTCTTC. Residues: CASSVTRGQPYNEQFF.

There are a few counts of this clonotype. The chain combines TRBV6-5 with TRBJ1-3; D ambiguous. Trimming removed 7 bases at V and 4 bases at J, with 8 bases between. CDR3 size: 12 residues. CDR1 and CDR2 from the germline V gene are MNHEY and SVGAGI. CDR3: CASNPRGNTIYF. The CDR3 DNA reads TGTGCCAGCAATCCCAGGGGAAACACCATATATTTT.

This clonotype has more than one count but fewer than ten. At one of its ends the junction is not consistent with the germline gene, which may arise from a read error. The chain is built from TRBV5-6 and TRBJ2-3; 7 positions agree with TRBD2. The CDR3 has 15 amino acids. Germline V gene data show CDR1 as SGHDT and CDR2 as YYEEEE. The CDR3 sequence is CASSLAVGGKDTQYF. The CDR3 region has the DNA TGCGCCAGCAGCTTGGCGGTCGGGGGGAAAGATACGCAGTATTTT.

V gene TRBV30 combines with J gene TRBJ1-5; the D is unclear. The germline gives CDR1 GTSNPN, CDR2 SVGIG (reference sequence). V lost 5 bases to trimming and J lost 8 bases, with 7 bases between them. The length of the CDR3 is 10 residues. CDR3 region: CAWCCEPQHF. CDR3 nucleotide sequence: TGTGCCTGGTGCTGTGAGCCCCAGCATTTT.

The gene calls are TRBV20-1 and TRBJ2-7; 7 nucleotides line up with TRBD2. CDR1 and CDR2 from the germline V gene are DFQATT and SNEGSKA (reference sequence). The CDR3 has 13 amino acids. Trimming removed 5 bases from V and 4 bases from J; junction bases left unmatched: 8. This chain's CDR3 is CSASGGGAYEQYF. Here the CDR3 DNA reads TGCAGTGCTTCCGGGGGAGGGGCTTACGAGCAGTACTTC.

This clonotype counts as medium-sized (0.01 to 0.1%). This chain uses TRBV5-6 with TRBJ2-3; 13 bases are a match to TRBD2. After removal of 4 bases from V and 5 bases from J, the junction contained 13 bases not matched to a gene. Germline CDR1 reads SGHDT; CDR2 reads YYEEEE. This CDR3 is built from 18 residues. The CDR3 protein is CASSRRYLGLAGEDTQYF. In DNA form, the CDR3 reads TGTGCCAGCAGCCGTCGCTACCTCGGACTAGCGGGAGAAGATACGCAGTATTTT.

The rearrangement joins TRBV5-4 to TRBJ2-5; 12 nucleotides line up with TRBD2. Germline V CDR1 and CDR2: SGHNT, YYREEE (reference sequence). J lost 5 bases, V lost 1 base, and 3 bases had no gene match. This CDR3 has 15 amino acids. CDR3 bases: TGTGCCAGCAGCTTGAGACTAGCGGGAGACGAGACCCAGTACTTC. Translated: CASSLRLAGDETQYF.

The gene calls are TRBV15 and TRBJ1-4; 8 bases are a match to TRBD1. The V and J ends lost 8 bases and 8 bases, in that order; junction bases with no gene match: 10. Germline V gives CDR1 LNHNV, CDR2 YYDKDF (reference sequence). The CDR3 runs 14 residues. The CDR3 bases are TGTGCCACCGGATCCAGGGGGCGCGGGGAAAAACTGTTTTTT. Protein sequence: CATGSRGRGEKLFF.

The chain carries TRBV6-2 or TRBV6-3 and TRBJ2-1; either TRBD1 or TRBD2 may supply D (6 bases each). There are 14 residues in the CDR3. CDR1 and CDR2 (germline): MNHEY, SVGEGT. Trimming left V 4 bases short and J 7 bases short, with 14 bases between. The CDR3 region has the DNA TGTGCCAGCAGTTTAGGGGGGCCCGTGAATGAGCAGTTCTTC. Translation: CASSLGGPVNEQFF.

This clonotype was counted between two and nine times. The chain carries TRBV12-3 or TRBV12-4 and TRBJ2-3; unclear D gene. Trimming left V 6 bases short and J 1 base short, with 5 bases between. CDR3 length equals 12 residues. The CDR3: CASRRRTDTQYF. CDR3 bases: TGTGCCAGCAGAAGGCGCACAGATACGCAGTATTTT.

By sample share, this clonotype is medium-sized. CDR3 DNA sequence: TGTGCCACCAGTGATTTGCCCCAGGGGGCGCAGAACGAGCAGTACTTC. Translated: CATSDLPQGAQNEQYF. The chain links TRBV24-1 to TRBJ2-7, with 8 bases fitting TRBD1. Germline V gene sequence: CDR1 KGHDR, CDR2 SFDVKD. Trimming removed 0 bases from V and 5 bases from J; junction bases left unmatched: 8. The CDR3 sequence is 16 residues long.

In DNA form, the CDR3 reads TGTGCCAGCAGCTTAGAATATGAAAAACTGTTTTTT. Translated, it gives CASSLEYEKLFF. The chain is built from TRBV7-9 and TRBJ1-4; D ambiguous. The CDR3 has 12 amino acids. Germline values: CDR1 SEHNR, CDR2 FQNEAQ (reference sequence). Trimming pared 1 base from V and 6 bases from J, leaving 3 bases between.

The chain is built from TRBV19 and TRBJ2-7, with a tentative D call TRBD1 (5 bases). Trimming stripped 5 bases from V and 0 bases from J, with 17 bases between. CDR3 size: 16 residues. Germline V lookup: CDR1 LNHDA, CDR2 SQIVND (reference sequence). The CDR3 here is CASSPLGLSGSYEQYF. The CDR3 nucleotides are TGTGCCAGTAGTCCGTTGGGGCTGAGTGGCTCCTACGAGCAGTACTTC.

The rearrangement uses TRBV27 and TRBJ2-7; 7 bases align to TRBD1. V lost 4 bases, J lost 4 bases, and 4 bases stayed unmatched. Per germline, CDR1 MNHEY and CDR2 SMNVEV (reference sequence). This CDR3 is 13 amino acids long. CDR3 region: CASSWGQPYEQYF. The CDR3 DNA sequence: TGTGCCAGCAGTTGGGGACAGCCTTACGAGCAGTACTTC.

The chain uses TRBV19 and TRBJ1-4, with unresolved D. Between the trimmed V and J ends, which lost 7 bases and 1 base, there was a span of 16 bases. The CDR3 is 16 amino acids. Germline V gene data show CDR1 as LNHDA and CDR2 as SQIVND (reference sequence). The CDR3 here is CASIARGLETNEKLFF. The CDR3 coding sequence is TGTGCCAGTATAGCACGGGGATTGGAAACTAATGAAAAACTGTTTTTT.

The V and J genes are TRBV19 and TRBJ2-7; unclear D gene. The CDR3 spans 15 residues. The V end was cut by 3 bases, the J end by 2 bases, with 14 bases between. Germline V gene data show CDR1 as LNHDA and CDR2 as SQIVND (reference sequence). Here the CDR3 DNA reads TGTGCCAGTAGTATCGCGGCGGCTGGAACCTACGAGCAGTACTTC. Protein: CASSIAAAGTYEQYF.

CDR3 in amino acids: CASSSSPFVEQYF. CDR3 sequence (DNA): TGTGCCAGCAGTTCCTCCCCCTTTGTGGAGCAGTACTTC. V usage is TRBV6-5 and J usage is TRBJ2-7; D gene unclear. The V end lost 4 bases, the J end lost 7 bases, and 14 bases lay between the germline ends. The CDR3 runs to 13 residues. Germline loops: CDR1 MNHEY, CDR2 SVGAGI.

As concerns this clonotype: A read error is possible here, since a much larger clone lies one base away. The J gene is TRBJ2-5, the V gene TRBV29-1; maybe TRBD1 (6 bases). The V end was cut by 3 bases, the J end by 4 bases, with 12 bases between. In germline, CDR1 is SQVTM, CDR2 ANQGSEA. The CDR3 contains 13 residues. This chain's CDR3 is CSVELTGPETQYF. The CDR3 DNA reads TGCAGCGTTGAGCTCACAGGGCCAGAGACCCAGTACTTC. The entire variable domain, with the rest obtained from reference TRBV29-1 and TRBJ2-5, is as follows: SAVISQKPSRDICQRGTSLTIQCQVDSQVTMMFWYRQQPGQSLTLIATANQGSEATYESGFVIDKFPISRPNLTFSTLTVSNMSPEDSSIYLCSVELTGPETQYFGPGTRLLVL.

The rearrangement joins TRBV6-5 to TRBJ2-7; D might be TRBD1 or TRBD2, each matching 5 bases. This CDR3 spans 15 amino acids. Trimming removed 5 bases from V and 3 bases from J, with 17 bases in between. CDR1 is MNHEY and CDR2 is SVGAGI in the germline V gene. CDR3 residues: CASSPGTVSYYEQYF. For the CDR3, the DNA is TGTGCCAGCAGTCCCGGGACGGTGAGTTACTACGAGCAGTACTTC.

The chain has TRBV12-3 or TRBV12-4 and TRBJ2-6; D not resolved. This CDR3 contains 20 residues. The V end lost 6 bases, the J end lost 0 bases, and 24 bases lay between the germline ends. The CDR3 DNA reads as TGTGCCAGCAGCTTTTTCCCCAAACCGGCCAGCTACTCTGGGGCCAACGTCCTGACTTTC. This gives the protein CASSFFPKPASYSGANVLTF.